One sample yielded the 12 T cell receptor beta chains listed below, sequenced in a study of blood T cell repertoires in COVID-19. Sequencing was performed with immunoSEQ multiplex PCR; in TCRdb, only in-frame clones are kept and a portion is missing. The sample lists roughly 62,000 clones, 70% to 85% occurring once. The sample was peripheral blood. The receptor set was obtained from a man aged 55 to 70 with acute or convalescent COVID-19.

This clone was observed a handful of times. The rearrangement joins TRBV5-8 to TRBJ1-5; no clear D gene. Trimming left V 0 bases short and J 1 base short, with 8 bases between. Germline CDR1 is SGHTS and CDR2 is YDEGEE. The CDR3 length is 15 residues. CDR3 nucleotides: TGTGCCAGCAGCTTGGGAGGGCTCAGCAATCAGCCCCAGCATTTT. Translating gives CASSLGGLSNQPQHF.

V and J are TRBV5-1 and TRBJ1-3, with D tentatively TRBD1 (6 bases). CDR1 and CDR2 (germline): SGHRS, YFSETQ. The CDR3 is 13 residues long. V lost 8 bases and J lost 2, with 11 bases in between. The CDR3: CASTDRPGNTIYF. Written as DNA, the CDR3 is TGCGCCAGTACTGACAGGCCTGGAAACACCATATATTTT.

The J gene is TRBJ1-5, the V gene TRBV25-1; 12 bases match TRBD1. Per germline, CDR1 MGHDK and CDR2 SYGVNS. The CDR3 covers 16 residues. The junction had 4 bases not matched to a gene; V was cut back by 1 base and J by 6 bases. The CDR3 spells CASSESGTGGGQPQHF. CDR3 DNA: TGTGCCAGCAGTGAATCTGGGACAGGGGGCGGTCAGCCCCAGCATTTT.

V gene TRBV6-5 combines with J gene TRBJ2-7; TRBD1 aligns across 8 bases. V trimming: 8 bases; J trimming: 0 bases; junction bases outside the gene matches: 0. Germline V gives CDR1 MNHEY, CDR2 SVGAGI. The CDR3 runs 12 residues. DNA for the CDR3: TGTGCCAGCGGACAGGGCTCCTACGAGCAGTACTTC. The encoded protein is CASGQGSYEQYF.

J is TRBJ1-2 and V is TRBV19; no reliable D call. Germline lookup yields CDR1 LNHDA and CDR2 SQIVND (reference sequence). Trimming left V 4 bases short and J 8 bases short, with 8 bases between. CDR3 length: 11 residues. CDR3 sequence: CASSTGIGYTF. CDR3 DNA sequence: TGTGCCAGTAGTACGGGGATAGGCTACACCTTC.

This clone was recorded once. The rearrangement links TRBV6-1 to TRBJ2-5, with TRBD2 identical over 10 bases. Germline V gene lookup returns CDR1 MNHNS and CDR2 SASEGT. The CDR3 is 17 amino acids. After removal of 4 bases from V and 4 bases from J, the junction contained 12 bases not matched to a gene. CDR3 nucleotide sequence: TGTGCCAGCAGTGGGAATCGTGGAGCGGGGGGGCCAGAGACCCAGTACTTC. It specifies CASSGNRGAGGPETQYF.

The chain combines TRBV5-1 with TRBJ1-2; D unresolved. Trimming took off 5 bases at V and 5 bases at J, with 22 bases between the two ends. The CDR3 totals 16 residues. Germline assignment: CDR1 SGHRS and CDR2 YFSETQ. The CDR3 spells CASRPEAPGSNYGYTF. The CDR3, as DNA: TGCGCCAGCAGGCCGGAAGCTCCAGGCTCCAATTATGGCTACACCTTC.

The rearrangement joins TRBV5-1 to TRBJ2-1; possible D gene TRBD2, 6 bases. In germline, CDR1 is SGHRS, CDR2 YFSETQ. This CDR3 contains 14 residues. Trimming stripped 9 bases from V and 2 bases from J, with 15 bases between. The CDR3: CATREQPTYNEQFF. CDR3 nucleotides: TGCGCCACTCGGGAGCAGCCAACCTACAATGAGCAGTTCTTC.

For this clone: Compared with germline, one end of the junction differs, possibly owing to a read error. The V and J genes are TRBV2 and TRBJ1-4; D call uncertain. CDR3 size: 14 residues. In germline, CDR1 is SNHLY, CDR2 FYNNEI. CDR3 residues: CASSRKARNEKLFF. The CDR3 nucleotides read TGTGCCAGCAGCCGGAAGGCTAGGAATGAAAAATTGTTTTTT.

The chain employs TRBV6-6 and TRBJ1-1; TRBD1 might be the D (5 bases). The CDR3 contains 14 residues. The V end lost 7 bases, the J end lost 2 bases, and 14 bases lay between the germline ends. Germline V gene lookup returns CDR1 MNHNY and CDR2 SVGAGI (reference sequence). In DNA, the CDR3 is TGTGCCAGCACCCCCAGGGCCAGCAACACTGAAGCTTTCTTT. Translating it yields CASTPRASNTEAFF.

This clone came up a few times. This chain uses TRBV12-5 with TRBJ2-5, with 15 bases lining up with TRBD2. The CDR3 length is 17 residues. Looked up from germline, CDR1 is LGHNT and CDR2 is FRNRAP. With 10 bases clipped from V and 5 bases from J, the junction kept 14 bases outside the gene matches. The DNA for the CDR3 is TGTGCTACCGAATCGGGACTAGCGGGGGGTAAAGGGGAGACCCAGTACTTC. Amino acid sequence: CATESGLAGGKGETQYF.

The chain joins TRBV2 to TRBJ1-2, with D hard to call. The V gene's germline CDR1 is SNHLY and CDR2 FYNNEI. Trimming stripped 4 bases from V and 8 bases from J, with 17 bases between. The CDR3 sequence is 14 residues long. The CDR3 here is CASSAAARGGGYTF. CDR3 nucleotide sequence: TGTGCCAGCAGTGCAGCCGCCCGGGGAGGAGGCTACACCTTC.